Following are 32 T cell receptor beta chains from one sample sequenced in a study of technical replicates of blood from several donors. Sequenced by immunoSEQ multiplex PCR; TCRdb stores in-frame clones only, minus some. The sample shows fewer than 90,000 clones, about 94% of them seen only once. Sequencing used T cells isolated from PBMCs. The receptors were sampled from a human donor in good health.

The chain couples TRBV4-1 to TRBJ1-1, with 7 bases lining up with TRBD1. After removal of 3 bases from V and 4 bases from J, the junction contained 11 bases not matched to a gene. The CDR3 spans 16 residues. The V gene's germline CDR1 is MGHRA and CDR2 YSYEKL. The CDR3 DNA reads TGCGCCAGCAGCCAGATCCCTAGGGGGCACGGCACTGAAGCTTTCTTT. Its protein product is CASSQIPRGHGTEAFF.

The chain recombines TRBV29-1 with TRBJ1-2; D gene uncertain. The CDR3 length is 11 residues. Per germline, CDR1 SQVTM and CDR2 ANQGSEA. V dropped 3 bases and J dropped 6 bases, with 8 bases sitting between them. CDR3 DNA: TGCAGCGTTGAGTACGGGAATGGCTACACCTTC. It encodes CSVEYGNGYTF.

The V and J genes are TRBV7-9 and TRBJ2-3; 7 bases line up with TRBD1. This CDR3 comprises 15 residues. Germline V lookup: CDR1 SEHNR, CDR2 FQNEAQ (reference sequence). V trimming: 7 bases; J trimming: 3 bases; junction bases outside the gene matches: 10. The chain's CDR3 is CASTITGESTDTQYF. The CDR3 DNA follows: TGTGCCAGCACAATTACAGGGGAAAGTACAGATACGCAGTATTTT.

V is TRBV18 and J is TRBJ1-5; D is unresolved. Deletions cut 6 bases from V and 2 bases from J, with 20 bases between. CDR1 KGHSH and CDR2 LQKENI come from the germline V gene. CDR3 length: 17 residues. The CDR3 DNA reads TGTGCCAGCTCTTCCAGGACTCGCATTGACGGCAATCAGCCCCAGCATTTT. It yields the protein CASSSRTRIDGNQPQHF.

V and J are TRBV7-2 and TRBJ2-7; TRBD1 might be the D (6 bases). Trimming stripped 4 bases from V and 2 bases from J, with 15 bases between. The CDR3 has 15 amino acids. Germline-derived CDR1 and CDR2 are SGHTA and FQGNSA. The CDR3: CASSWTAGAAYEQYF. CDR3 DNA: TGTGCCAGCAGCTGGACGGCAGGGGCCGCCTACGAGCAGTACTTC.

The V gene is TRBV5-6, the J gene TRBJ1-2, with unresolved D. The CDR3 runs to 15 residues. Germline lookup yields CDR1 SGHDT and CDR2 YYEEEE. V was pared by 1 base and J by 6 bases, with 16 bases between. The CDR3 sequence is CASSLPGTRLDGYTF. CDR3 sequence (DNA): TGTGCCAGCAGCTTGCCAGGTACTCGTCTGGATGGCTACACCTTC.

This chain links TRBV7-9 with TRBJ2-7; 11 bases agree with TRBD1. V lost 3 bases, J lost 4 bases, and 8 bases stayed unmatched. The CDR3 is 16 residues long. From germline, CDR1 is SEHNR and CDR2 FQNEAQ (reference sequence). As DNA, the CDR3 is TGTGCCAGCAGCTTGTTAAGGACAGGGGGCGGGTACGAGCAGTACTTC. Encoded protein: CASSLLRTGGGYEQYF.

V and J are TRBV11-1 and TRBJ1-1, with 8 bases that match TRBD1. Germline V gene data show CDR1 as SGHAT and CDR2 as FQDESV (reference sequence). This CDR3 spans 15 amino acids. J gave up 4 bases and V 1 base, and 5 bases lay outside the gene matches. The CDR3 bases are TGTGCCAGCAGCTTAGGGACAGGGTTGGGCACTGAAGCTTTCTTT. The encoded protein is CASSLGTGLGTEAFF.

The chain recombines TRBV5-1 with TRBJ2-3; 10 bases are a match to TRBD1. The CDR3 length is 14 residues. Germline-derived CDR1 and CDR2 are SGHRS and YFSETQ. Germline trimming cut 2 bases from V and 4 bases from J; bases unmatched to any gene: 1. The CDR3 coding sequence is TGCGCCAGCAGCTTCGGACAGGGGGCAGATACGCAGTATTTT. It is translated as CASSFGQGADTQYF.

J is TRBJ2-3 and V is TRBV5-8; maybe TRBD1 (6 bases). Trimming pared 3 bases from V and 2 bases from J, leaving 10 bases between. CDR1 and CDR2 from the germline V gene are SGHTS and YDEGEE. This CDR3 is 14 amino acids long. Here the CDR3 reads CASSYGTFTDTQYF. In nucleotides, the CDR3 is TGTGCCAGCAGCTACGGGACATTCACAGATACGCAGTATTTT.

This clone was found once. The V call is TRBV13, the J call TRBJ1-5; the D is unclear. Germline values: CDR1 PRHDT, CDR2 FYEKMQ (reference sequence). CDR3 length: 17 residues. The germline V and J ends were trimmed by 0 bases and 0 bases, with 12 bases remaining between them. The CDR3 coding sequence is TGTGCCAGCAGCTTAGGCCGGAACAGTTATAGCAATCAGCCCCAGCATTTT. It codes for CASSLGRNSYSNQPQHF.

The J gene is TRBJ2-7, the V gene TRBV4-1; 12 nucleotides agree with TRBD2. The V gene end was trimmed by 4 bases and the J gene end by 5 bases; junction bases not matched to a gene: 9. The length of the CDR3 is 16 residues. Germline loops: CDR1 MGHRA, CDR2 YSYEKL. The CDR3 DNA follows: TGCGCCAGCAGCCCTACTAGCGGGAGGATGATAGACGAGCAGTACTTC. Its translation is CASSPTSGRMIDEQYF.

The CDR3 region has the DNA TGCGCCAGCAGAGGACAGGGGACGAACACCGGGGAGCTGTTTTTT. This sequence encodes CASRGQGTNTGELFF. This rearrangement joins TRBV5-1 to TRBJ2-2; 9 bases align to TRBD1. Trimming cost V 5 bases and J 0 bases; bases outside gene matches: 2. Germline loops: CDR1 SGHRS, CDR2 YFSETQ. The CDR3 sequence is 15 residues long. Together with reference TRBV5-1 and TRBJ2-2, the CDR3 gives the full variable domain: KAGVTQTPRYLIKTRGQQVTLSCSPISGHRSVSWYQQTPGQGLQFLFEYFSETQRNKGNFPGRFSGRQFSNSRSEMNVSTLELGDSALYLCASRGQGTNTGELFFGEGSRLTVL.

In this sample, this clone turned up once. This chain joins TRBV19 and TRBJ2-7; 7 bases agree with TRBD2. CDR1 is LNHDA, CDR2 SQIVND, per germline (reference sequence). V trimming: 5 bases; J trimming: 4 bases; junction bases outside the gene matches: 11. This CDR3 spans 15 amino acids. The CDR3 loop reads CASSPSGDGTYEQYF. The CDR3 DNA sequence: TGTGCCAGTAGTCCGAGCGGGGACGGGACTTACGAGCAGTACTTC.

This sequence joins TRBV27 and TRBJ2-2; 7 nucleotides line up with TRBD2. V was clipped by 2 bases and J by 1 base; unmatched bases: 1. The length of the CDR3 is 15 residues. CDR1 MNHEY and CDR2 SMNVEV come from the germline V gene (reference sequence). DNA for the CDR3: TGTGCCAGCAGTTTAGGGGGGGGGAACACCGGGGAGCTGTTTTTT. Encoded protein: CASSLGGGNTGELFF.

In this sample, this clone turned up a few times. The gene calls are TRBV7-6 and TRBJ1-5; D not certain. V lost 3 bases and J 12 bases, leaving 15 bases between the germline ends. The CDR3 is 13 amino acids. The germline CDR1 and CDR2 sequences are SGHVS and FNYEAQ. CDR3 in amino acids: CASSFDSTTDQHF. The CDR3 DNA reads TGTGCCAGCAGCTTTGACTCTACCACGGACCAGCATTTT.

The chain links TRBV5-1 to TRBJ2-3; TRBD1 matches 8 bases. The CDR3 totals 15 residues. CDR1 is SGHRS, CDR2 YFSETQ, per germline. The V gene end was trimmed by 0 bases and the J gene end by 6 bases; junction bases not matched to a gene: 6. The CDR3 DNA follows: TGCGCCAGCAGCTTGGGACAGGGGTTACTGGATACGCAGTATTTT. Amino acids: CASSLGQGLLDTQYF.

The rearrangement joins TRBV5-4 to TRBJ1-2; no clear D gene. V was clipped by 4 bases and J by 1 base, with 14 bases between them. The CDR3 has 15 amino acids. Germline assignment: CDR1 SGHNT and CDR2 YYREEE (reference sequence). CDR3 amino acids: CASSHPAWSNYGYTF. CDR3 bases: TGTGCCAGCAGCCACCCAGCATGGAGTAACTATGGCTACACCTTC.

This clone was counted between two and nine times. The rearrangement links TRBV30 to TRBJ1-5, with 7 positions matching TRBD1. This CDR3 is 15 amino acids long. The junction had 3 bases not matched to a gene; V was cut back by 1 base and J by 0 bases. Per germline, CDR1 GTSNPN and CDR2 SVGIG (reference sequence). CDR3 amino acids: CAWSDQGGSNQPQHF. CDR3 nucleotides: TGTGCCTGGAGTGATCAGGGGGGTAGCAATCAGCCCCAGCATTTT.

This clone was observed once. The chain combines TRBV23-1 with TRBJ2-7; TRBD2 is a possible D gene (6 bases). TRBV23-1 qualifies as an ORF whose function is uncertain. V was shortened by 6 bases and J by 5 bases, with 17 bases between the two germline ends. The CDR3 has 14 residues. The CDR3 DNA follows: TGCGCCAGCAGCGAATTGGCGCGGGGCCACGAGCAGTACTTC. It yields the protein CASSELARGHEQYF.

V and J are TRBV5-5 and TRBJ2-5; no reliable D call. The germline V gene encodes CDR1 SGHKS and CDR2 YYEKEE (reference sequence). The CDR3 consists of 11 residues. Between the trimmed V and J ends, which lost 3 bases and 9 bases, there was a span of 9 bases. The CDR3 reads CASSSRSSQYF. CDR3 nucleotide sequence: TGTGCCAGCAGCTCGCGCTCTTCCCAGTACTTC.

CDR3 sequence reads: CASSEGHRGNTIYF. CDR3 DNA: TGTGCCAGCAGTGAAGGGCACCGCGGAAACACCATATATTTT. This chain uses TRBV6-1 with TRBJ1-3; the D is unclear. Germline V CDR1 and CDR2: MNHNS, SASEGT. The CDR3 is made up of 14 amino acids. Trimming pared 1 base from V and 4 bases from J, leaving 8 bases between.

The rearrangement joins TRBV19 to TRBJ1-5; tentatively, D is TRBD1 (6 bases). CDR1 is LNHDA and CDR2 is SQIVND in the germline V gene (reference sequence). V was cut by 0 bases and J by 3 bases, with 12 bases left in between. The CDR3 spans 16 residues. The CDR3 bases are TGTGCCAGTAGTATAGATCAGGGGATCGTCAATCAGCCCCAGCATTTT. Residues: CASSIDQGIVNQPQHF.

The chain has TRBV29-1 and TRBJ2-7; 9 bases line up with TRBD2. V lost 6 bases, J lost 3 bases, and 6 bases stayed unmatched. This CDR3 is 13 amino acids long. CDR1 is SQVTM and CDR2 is ANQGSEA in the germline V gene. CDR3 DNA sequence: TGCAGCGTGCGGACTAGCGCAAGCTACGAGCAGTACTTC. It encodes CSVRTSASYEQYF.

V and J are TRBV5-1 and TRBJ2-7; tentatively, D is TRBD1 (6 bases). This CDR3 is 13 amino acids long. The ends were cut back, 2 bases at V and 5 bases at J, with 11 bases in the middle. CDR1 and CDR2 (germline): SGHRS, YFSETQ. The CDR3 DNA follows: TGCGCCAGCAGCTTATACACAGGGAACGAGCAGTACTTC. Its protein product is CASSLYTGNEQYF.

The V gene is TRBV29-1, the J gene TRBJ2-7; 9 bases map to TRBD1. The germline V gene encodes CDR1 SQVTM and CDR2 ANQGSEA. J lost 5 bases, V lost 4 bases, and 9 bases had no gene match. This CDR3 has 14 amino acids. The CDR3: CSVGLGTGIHEQYF. CDR3 bases: TGCAGCGTTGGACTGGGGACAGGGATCCACGAGCAGTACTTC.

The V call is TRBV28, the J call TRBJ2-2; TRBD2 matches 12 bases. The CDR3 has 16 residues. Trimming cost V 10 bases and J 2 bases; bases outside gene matches: 8. Germline CDR1 reads MDHEN; CDR2 reads SYDVKM. The DNA for the CDR3 is TGTGCCATCCCTTCTAGCGGGAGGGCCAACACCGGGGAGCTGTTTTTT. Amino acid sequence: CAIPSSGRANTGELFF.

The chain employs TRBV29-1 and TRBJ2-3, with 8 bases identical to TRBD1. The CDR3 totals 13 residues. CDR1 is SQVTM, CDR2 ANQGSEA, per germline. The J segment lost 4 bases and the V segment lost 3 bases, leaving 3 bases of the junction unmatched. In DNA, the CDR3 is TGCAGCGTTGAGGACAGGGTTCCAGATACGCAGTATTTT. Translated, it gives CSVEDRVPDTQYF.

This clone was seen a handful of times. The chain combines TRBV29-1 with TRBJ1-1; D gene ambiguous. The germline V and J ends were trimmed by 5 bases and 10 bases, with 20 bases remaining between them. The CDR3 totals 13 residues. CDR1 is SQVTM and CDR2 is ANQGSEA in the germline V gene. Here the CDR3 DNA reads TGCAGCGTTCTCCGGTACGTCACGAATGGAGCTTTCTTT. Protein: CSVLRYVTNGAFF.

This chain connects TRBV11-2 to TRBJ2-5, with 8 positions matching TRBD2. CDR3 length: 15 amino acids. The J segment lost 7 bases and the V segment lost 5 bases, leaving 12 bases of the junction unmatched. CDR1 is SGHAT and CDR2 is FQNNGV in the germline V gene. This chain's CDR3 is CASSGAGGSWRTQYF. The CDR3 DNA reads as TGTGCCAGCAGCGGTGCGGGGGGAAGTTGGAGGACCCAGTACTTC.

The gene calls are TRBV4-1 and TRBJ2-7; D may be TRBD1 (5 bases). V dropped 4 bases and J dropped 3 bases, with 19 bases sitting between them. The germline V gene has CDR1 MGHRA and CDR2 YSYEKL. The CDR3 consists of 16 residues. The CDR3 DNA sequence: TGCGCCAGCAGCCGTACTCACGGTACAGGCGGCTACGAGCAGTACTTC. This codes for CASSRTHGTGGYEQYF.

This chain links TRBV2 with TRBJ1-1; weak D call: TRBD1 (6 bases). Per germline, CDR1 SNHLY and CDR2 FYNNEI. The CDR3 runs 12 residues. V was clipped by 8 bases and J by 1 base, with 8 bases between them. DNA of the CDR3: TGTGCCAGCCCGGGACAGAACACTGAAGCTTTCTTT. Its translation: CASPGQNTEAFF.